This T cell receptor beta chain was documented in a study of blood T cell repertoires in COVID-19. Study in general: Material from acute and convalescent COVID-19 was sourced from the United States, Italy and Spain.

It was during active infection that Seattle patients were enrolled and then longitudinally followed. Per the original data handling: Reference gene primers were amplified, and this amplification served to estimate nucleated cell counts. Assay: immunoSEQ multiplex PCR; the TCRdb copy retains only in-frame clones and omits some. That table supplies the V and J calls and clone size; D and trimming were determined from the DNA. The repertoire holds 250,000 to 400,000 clones, with about 91% as singletons. CDR1 and CDR2 (germline): SGHDN, FVKESK. The CDR3 is made up of 16 amino acids. Between the trimmed V and J ends, which lost 0 bases and 4 bases, there was a span of 16 bases.

Sequencing was performed on peripheral blood. The clonotype was recovered from a woman between 25 and 40 years old with COVID-19, enrolled during active disease. The chain couples TRBV14 to TRBJ2-7, with a weak D call TRBD2 (6 bases). The DNA of the CDR3 is TGTGCCAGCAGCCAAGAAGGGCCGGGACTGATATACGAGCAGTACTTC. Amino acid sequence: CASSQEGPGLIYEQYF. The full variable domain, with the rest looked up from reference TRBV14 and TRBJ2-7, is EAGVTQFPSHSVIEKGQTVTLRCDPISGHDNLYWYRRVMGKEIKFLLHFVKESKQDESGMPNNRFLAERTGGTYSTLKVQPAELEDSGVYFCASSQEGPGLIYEQYFGPGTRLTVT.